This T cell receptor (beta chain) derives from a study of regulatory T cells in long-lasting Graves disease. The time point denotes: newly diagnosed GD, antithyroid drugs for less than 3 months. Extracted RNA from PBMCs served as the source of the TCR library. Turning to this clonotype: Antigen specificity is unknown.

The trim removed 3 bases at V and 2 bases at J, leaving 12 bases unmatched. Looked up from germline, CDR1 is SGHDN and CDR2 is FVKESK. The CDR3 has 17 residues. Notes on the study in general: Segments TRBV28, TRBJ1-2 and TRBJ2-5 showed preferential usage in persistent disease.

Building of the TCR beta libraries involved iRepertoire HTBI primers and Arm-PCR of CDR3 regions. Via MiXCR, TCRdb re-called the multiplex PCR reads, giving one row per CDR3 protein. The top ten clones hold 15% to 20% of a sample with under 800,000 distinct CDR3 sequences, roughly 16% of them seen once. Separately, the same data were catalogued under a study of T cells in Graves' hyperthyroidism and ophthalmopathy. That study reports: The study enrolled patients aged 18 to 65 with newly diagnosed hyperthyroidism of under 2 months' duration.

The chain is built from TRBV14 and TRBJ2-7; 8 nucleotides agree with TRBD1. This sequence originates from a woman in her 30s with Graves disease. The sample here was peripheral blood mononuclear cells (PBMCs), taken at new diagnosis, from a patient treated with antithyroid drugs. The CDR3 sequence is CASSHNVRDRLTYEQYF. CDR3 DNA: TGTGCCAGCAGCCATAATGTCCGGGACAGGCTAACCTACGAGCAGTACTTC.